The present entry profiles one T cell receptor beta chain with its context. These data originate in a study of blood T cell repertoires in COVID-19. Overall study: In each case, the material was cDNA or gDNA derived from T cells, B-cell-depleted T cells, or PBMCs.

Data came from immunoSEQ multiplex PCR; TCRdb stores just in-frame clones and leaves some out. The table shows hundreds of thousands of clones, with over 75% occurring only once. Germline CDR1 reads LGHDT; CDR2 reads YNNKEL (reference sequence). The CDR3 runs to 14 residues. With 2 bases clipped from V and 3 bases from J, the junction kept 2 bases outside the gene matches. Participant ages covered about 18 to 89 years across 20 to 30 US areas. Researchers sorted participants into cohorts using their self-reported clinical history. The chain employs TRBV3-1 (or the pseudogene TRBV3-2) and TRBJ1-1, with 8 bases that match TRBD1. This TCR was recovered from a man aged 40-50 years in a cohort exposed to, infected with or recovered from COVID-19 (not recorded which). Input material: PBMCs or T cells enriched from blood (not recorded which). The CDR3 spells CASSQSDRDTEAFF. For the CDR3, the DNA is TGTGCCAGCAGCCAATCGGACAGGGACACTGAAGCTTTCTTT.